The clone carrying this TCR beta chain came up once. The assay was immunoSEQ multiplex PCR, and TCRdb's table has in-frame clones only and misses some. In the table there are about 36,000 clones, roughly 80% of which are singletons. This specimen comes from a study of OX40 agonist ivuxolimab in advanced cancers. The TCR was taken from an adult with an advanced solid tumor such as melanoma, head and neck, liver or kidney cancer. The specimen was CD4+ or CD8+ T cells sorted from blood, collected in a trial of the OX40 agonist ivuxolimab.

DNA for the CDR3: TGTGCCAGCAGCAGTACTAGCGGGGCGACCTACGAGCAGTACTTC. This translates into CASSSTSGATYEQYF. V and J are TRBV5-4 and TRBJ2-7; 10 bases line up with TRBD2. Germline V gene sequence: CDR1 SGHNT, CDR2 YYREEE (reference sequence). V shed 4 bases, J shed 2 bases, and the junction held 6 bases outside the gene matches. The CDR3 sequence is 15 residues long.